This TCR beta chain emerged from a study of identical twins. The study's findings and limits: Zero-insertion results could be subject to partial confounding by invariant MAIT and iNKT cells.

Regarding this clonotype: Its antigen is still unknown.

Trimming at V came to 3 bases and at J to 5 bases, leaving 7 bases not matched to a gene. Germline V gene sequence: CDR1 GTSNPN, CDR2 SVGIG (reference sequence). The CDR3 is 14 amino acids. cDNA molecules carried unique molecular identifiers, and template switching added a universal primer site. Each CDR3 protein gets one entry after TCRdb re-called the 5' RACE reads with MiXCR. Of under 300,000 distinct CDR3 sequences listed, more than 12% were seen once; the top ten hold 8.5% to 10%. The chain uses TRBV30 and TRBJ2-5; 9 bases line up with TRBD2. Sequencing was performed on memory (CD45RO+) T cells sorted from blood. The sequence was obtained from a woman between 18 and 29 years old in good health. CDR3 region: CAWSSGTSTETQYF. The CDR3 DNA reads as TGTGCCTGGAGCTCCGGGACTAGCACCGAGACCCAGTACTTC.